What follows are 8 T cell receptor beta chains derived from one specimen sequenced in a study of blood T cell repertoires in COVID-19 (dated by TCRdb to about 2020). Library method: the immunoSEQ multiplex PCR assay. Entries here come from immuneACCESS through TCRdb and include only in-frame sequences with V and J called. Some clones fail to appear in such tables; in the studies checked, an unresolved V gene covers under half of the shortfall, and the cause of the remainder is unknown. The sample table records roughly 140,000 clones; around four fifths of these occur just once. Approximately 40% of the sample is held by the ten biggest clonotypes. Sequenced material: peripheral blood. Every receptor here comes from a human donor in a cohort sampled during active COVID-19.

V gene TRBV15 combines with J gene TRBJ2-5, with TRBD2 identical over 7 bases. V lost 0 bases to trimming and J lost 5 bases; unmatched junction nucleotides: 6. Looked up from germline, CDR1 is LNHNV and CDR2 is YYDKDF (reference sequence). The CDR3 length is 15 residues. The CDR3 region is CATSRESGLTETQYF. DNA of the CDR3: TGTGCCACCAGCAGAGAGTCGGGACTAACGGAGACCCAGTACTTC.

CDR3 nucleotide sequence: TGTGCCAGCAGCTTGACCTACGAGGGAAACACTGAAGCTTTCTTT. Amino acids: CASSLTYEGNTEAFF. This chain uses TRBV5-6 with TRBJ1-1; D is unclear. CDR3 length equals 15 residues. V lost 1 base, J lost 2 bases, and 12 bases lay in between. CDR1 and CDR2 from the germline V gene are SGHDT and YYEEEE.

The rearrangement links TRBV19 to TRBJ1-2; TRBD1 matches 8 bases. Germline V gives CDR1 LNHDA, CDR2 SQIVND (reference sequence). This CDR3 spans 13 amino acids. V was pared by 3 bases and J by 10 bases, with 7 bases of the junction left unmatched. The CDR3 DNA reads TGTGCCAGTAGTATGGCAGGGGGCCCTGACTACACCTTC. It encodes CASSMAGGPDYTF.

Comment on this clone: A junction end diverges from the germline sequence, so it may reflect a read error. The chain has TRBV3-1 (or the pseudogene TRBV3-2) and TRBJ1-2; no clear D gene. The CDR3 contains 11 residues. Germline assignment: CDR1 LGHDT and CDR2 YNNKEL (reference sequence). The CDR3 DNA follows: TGTGCCAGCAGGCAAGGTAATGGCTACACCTTC. Its protein product is CASRQGNGYTF.

This chain uses TRBV6-1 with TRBJ2-3, with 14 bases fitting TRBD2. CDR3 length: 16 residues. V shed 3 bases, J shed 4 bases, and the junction held 3 bases outside the gene matches. In germline, CDR1 is MNHNS, CDR2 SASEGT. The chain's CDR3 is CASSETSGGAADTQYF. CDR3 in DNA: TGTGCCAGCAGTGAGACTAGCGGGGGGGCCGCAGATACGCAGTATTTT.

The chain has TRBV28 and TRBJ2-2; 8 bases match TRBD2. The germline gives CDR1 MDHEN, CDR2 SYDVKM. This CDR3 is 15 amino acids long. V trimming: 3 bases; J trimming: 9 bases; junction bases outside the gene matches: 9. In DNA, the CDR3 is TGTGCCAGCAGTTTCACGGGGGGGCCAGTGCGGGAGCTGTTTTTT. Its translation: CASSFTGGPVRELFF.

The chain links TRBV30 to TRBJ1-6; TRBD1 might be the D (6 bases). Trimming cost V 8 bases and J 8 bases, with 16 bases left between them. Looked up from germline, CDR1 is GTSNPN and CDR2 is SVGIG (reference sequence). This CDR3 has 13 amino acids. As DNA, the CDR3 is TGTGCCCAGAAGGGGGTGTTGGATTCACCCCTCCACTTT. It is translated as CAQKGVLDSPLHF.

The chain links TRBV5-6 to TRBJ2-2; 11 nucleotides match TRBD1. V was pared by 4 bases and J by 7 bases, with 6 bases of the junction left unmatched. CDR1 is SGHDT, CDR2 YYEEEE, per germline. There are 15 residues in the CDR3. In DNA form, the CDR3 reads TGTGCCAGCAGCACGGACAGGGGGCGGGGCGGGGAGCTGTTTTTT. Encoded protein: CASSTDRGRGGELFF.